Below, 3 T cell receptor beta chains from the same sample are listed, as sequenced in a study of OX40 agonist ivuxolimab in advanced cancers. Using immunoSEQ multiplex PCR, the repertoire was profiled, and TCRdb retains in-frame clones only, with some absent. The sample includes some 68,000 clones, approximately 92% of them seen just once. The specimen comprised CD4+ or CD8+ T cells sorted from blood, sampled in a trial of the OX40 agonist ivuxolimab. These receptors were obtained from an adult with an advanced solid tumor such as melanoma, head and neck, liver or kidney cancer.

In regard to this clone: Other DNA sequences in this sample translate to the same CDR3. V gene TRBV29-1 combines with J gene TRBJ1-2, with a weak D call TRBD1 (6 bases). The CDR3 runs 13 residues. V lost 6 bases, J lost 2 bases, and 13 bases lay in between. The germline gives CDR1 SQVTM, CDR2 ANQGSEA. In DNA, the CDR3 is TGCAGCGTACCTAAACAGGGAAACTATGGCTACACCTTC. This codes for CSVPKQGNYGYTF.

This chain joins TRBV18 and TRBJ1-2; 9 nucleotides agree with TRBD1. This CDR3 is 15 amino acids long. V shed 6 bases and J 8 bases; nucleotides not matched to a gene: 13. Per the germline V gene, CDR1 is KGHSH and CDR2 is LQKENI. CDR3 amino acids: CASSPGQGIREGYTF. CDR3 DNA: TGTGCCAGCTCTCCGGGACAGGGAATTAGGGAAGGCTACACCTTC.

Written as DNA, the CDR3 is TGTGCCAGTAACTCGAGCGAGACAAATCAGCCCCAGCATTTT. Its protein product is CASNSSETNQPQHF. The rearrangement links TRBV19 to TRBJ1-5; D not certain. The CDR3 sequence is 14 residues long. Germline assignment: CDR1 LNHDA and CDR2 SQIVND (reference sequence). Trimming took off 7 bases at V and 4 bases at J, with 14 bases between the two ends.